This TCR beta chain comes out of a study of blood T cell repertoires in COVID-19. Clones were read by immunoSEQ multiplex PCR, and TCRdb kept only the in-frame ones, dropping some. The sample comprises tens of thousands of clones, around nine tenths of which are singletons, and under 7.5% rests with the top ten. This clone was seen more than once but under ten times. With 1 base removed from V and 2 bases from J, the gap between germline ends came to 6 bases. The CDR3 runs to 15 residues. Germline loops: CDR1 SNHLY, CDR2 FYNNEI. Sequenced material: peripheral blood. The J gene is TRBJ2-6, the V gene TRBV2, with D uncertain. The receptor's source is an older woman with COVID-19, enrolled during active disease. The CDR3 reads CASSEVRTGANVLTF. Here the CDR3 DNA reads TGTGCCAGCAGTGAAGTGCGCACTGGGGCCAACGTCCTGACTTTC. The variable domain in full, with the rest retrieved from reference TRBV2 and TRBJ2-6, is EPEVTQTPSHQVTQMGQEVILRCVPISNHLYFYWYRQILGQKVEFLVSFYNNEISEKSEIFDDQFSVERPDGSNFTLKIRSTKLEDSAMYFCASSEVRTGANVLTFGAGSRLTVL.